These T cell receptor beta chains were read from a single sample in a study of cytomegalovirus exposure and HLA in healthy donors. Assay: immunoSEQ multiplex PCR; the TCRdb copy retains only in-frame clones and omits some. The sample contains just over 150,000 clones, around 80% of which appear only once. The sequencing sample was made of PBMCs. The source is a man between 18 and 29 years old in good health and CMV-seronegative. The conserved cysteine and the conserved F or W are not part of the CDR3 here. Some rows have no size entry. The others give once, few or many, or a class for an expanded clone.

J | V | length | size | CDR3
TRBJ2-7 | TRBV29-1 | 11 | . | SVAWGHTYEQY
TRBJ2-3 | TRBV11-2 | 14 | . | ASSPLAGGPSDTQY
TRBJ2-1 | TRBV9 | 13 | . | ASSVLQGVGNEQF
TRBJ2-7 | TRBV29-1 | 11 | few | SVAGYRGNEQY
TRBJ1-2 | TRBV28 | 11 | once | ASSLGQAYGYT
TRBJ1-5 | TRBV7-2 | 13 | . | ASSTDGVRGQPQH
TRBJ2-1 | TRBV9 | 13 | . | ASSWSSDSHNEQF
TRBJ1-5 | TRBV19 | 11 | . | ASSGGFSQPQH
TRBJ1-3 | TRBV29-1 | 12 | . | SASAGQGLNTIY
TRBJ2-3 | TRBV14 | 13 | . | ASSQPSWVTDTQY
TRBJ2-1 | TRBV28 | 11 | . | ASTVSSYNEQF
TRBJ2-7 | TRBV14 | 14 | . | ASSHPGQGASYEQY
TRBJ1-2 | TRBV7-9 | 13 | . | ASSLSDGVLYGYT
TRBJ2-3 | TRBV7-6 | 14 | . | ASPQRGDLSADTQY
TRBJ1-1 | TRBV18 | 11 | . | ASSPFDQAEAF